Sequencing of this T cell receptor beta chain was carried out in a study of shared clonotypes between healthy human individuals (dated by TCRdb to about 2020). Concerning the study at large: Two women and a few men aged 18 to 49 years were included in the cohort. For each donor, CD4 naive and CD4 memory were each run on three plates, CD8 naive on two plates, and CD8 memory on one plate. To estimate repertoire size and how much clonotypes are shared between individuals, the study performed deep sequencing of blood TCR repertoires from roughly five healthy adults. Libraries were prepared and TCR repertoires were sequenced by different laboratories using diverse techniques, in order to increase sequencing depth and limit assay-specific biases. Leukapheresis yielded between about 0.8 and 9.5 billion PBMCs per donor.

On this clone itself: Its antigen remains unidentified. Per-base qualities were not stored, and no clone one base away is much larger.

The donors were healthy, HIV-negative adults who had no recently reported acute infections or vaccinations. Every donor was a Caucasian adult residing in Nashville, Tennessee, USA. CD4+ T cells were enriched through magnetic negative selection, after which naive cells were positively selected on CD45RA and the remaining negative fraction served as the memory subset. After blood collection by leukapheresis, PBMCs were isolated using Ficoll-Histopaque density gradient centrifugation and then cryopreserved in the vapor phase of liquid nitrogen. Analytical flow cytometry was used to check the purity and quantity of every magnetically sorted T cell population. From each sorted fraction, genomic DNA was isolated and quantified by UV absorbance on a Nanodrop 2000c. Using the deep immunoSEQ assay, multiplex PCR amplified TCR CDR3 regions from genomic DNA. Genomic DNA extracted from each cell subset was distributed evenly over all wells of several immunoSEQ 96-well plates, and each plate served as one replicate. For sorted subsets, each replicate PCR was loaded with 200 ng genomic DNA, equivalent to approximately 33,000 T cell genomes. Purified libraries were quantified with a Qubit 3.0 fluorometer, sized on a Bioanalyzer 2100, and re-quantified with the KAPA Library Quantification kit. Every immunoSEQ 96-well plate was sequenced on a separate single-read 150-cycle Illumina NextSeq 550 flow cell. Per the source publication's procedure: Because the immunoSEQ output held only junctional sequences and lacked quality scores, the filtering could not match the filtering applied to full-length reads. To assign V/J genes and CDR3, sequences were annotated against IMGT germline references using PyIR, a Python wrapper for IgBLAST v1.9. Any read was removed if the V/J assignment was weak (E-value above 1e-6), the CDR3 was missing, or the read contained stop codons, out-of-frame junctions, or ambiguous translated residues. V3J clonotypes were defined as sequences sharing an identical inferred V gene, J gene, and CDR3 amino acid sequence. The percentage overlap between two repertoires was calculated by dividing the number of shared unique clonotypes by the size of the smaller repertoire. RTK rarefaction, the Chao1 estimator, and Recon v2.1 estimates of unobserved clonotypes were used to assess repertoire richness. OLGA was used to compute generation probabilities for all TCRbeta clonotypes that the gDNA method yielded from several donors. The clones in this table, taken by TCRdb from immuneACCESS, are in-frame only. Not every clone is retained; where verified, under half of the shortfall comes from an unresolved V gene, and the cause of the rest is unknown. V and J calls and clone size are as listed in that table; D and trimming were resolved from the DNA. The sample data list 1.6 million or so clones, and around 95% of these were observed just once. Of the sample, 0.95% to 1.5% falls within the top ten clones.

Findings and caveats that apply to the study as a whole: Rarefaction of sorted-subset datasets indicated incomplete sequencing despite the large sequencing depth. Higher generation probabilities were observed for clonotypes shared by all four sorted-subset donors than for non-shared clonotypes. Sharing across four donors was observed for roughly 5.4% of naive CD4, over 3% of naive CD8, 2% to 2.5% of memory CD4, and less than 0.45% of memory CD8 clonotypes. Sampling was restricted to blood, and TCR repertoires in tissues likely differ from the TCR repertoires found in blood. Pairwise subsampling led to the expectation that sequencing depth would affect the degree of clonotype sharing among donors. Naive subsets generally had larger estimated clonotype richness than memory subsets. Because the study included a small number of donors, the genetic and exposure-history diversity represented was limited.

V and J are truncated by 2 bases and 1 base respectively, leaving an intervening sequence of 12 bases. The germline V gene (reference sequence) sets CDR1 to MNHNY and CDR2 to SVGAGI. Its CDR3 holds 16 amino acids, cysteine through phenylalanine. The DNA shown is the 48-base CDR3, in frame from base 1. The rearranged segments are TRBV6-6 and TRBJ1-5; the D gene lacks a confident call. The receptor's source is a man aged 25 to 40 in good health. Sequencing input: naive CD4+ T cells sorted from blood. This specimen's cell subset or site label, interpreted: CD45RA+ positively selected. The DNA is TGTGCCAGCAGTTACCGGCACGTTGACAGCAATCAGCCCCAGCATTTT. Its protein product is CASSYRHVDSNQPQHF.